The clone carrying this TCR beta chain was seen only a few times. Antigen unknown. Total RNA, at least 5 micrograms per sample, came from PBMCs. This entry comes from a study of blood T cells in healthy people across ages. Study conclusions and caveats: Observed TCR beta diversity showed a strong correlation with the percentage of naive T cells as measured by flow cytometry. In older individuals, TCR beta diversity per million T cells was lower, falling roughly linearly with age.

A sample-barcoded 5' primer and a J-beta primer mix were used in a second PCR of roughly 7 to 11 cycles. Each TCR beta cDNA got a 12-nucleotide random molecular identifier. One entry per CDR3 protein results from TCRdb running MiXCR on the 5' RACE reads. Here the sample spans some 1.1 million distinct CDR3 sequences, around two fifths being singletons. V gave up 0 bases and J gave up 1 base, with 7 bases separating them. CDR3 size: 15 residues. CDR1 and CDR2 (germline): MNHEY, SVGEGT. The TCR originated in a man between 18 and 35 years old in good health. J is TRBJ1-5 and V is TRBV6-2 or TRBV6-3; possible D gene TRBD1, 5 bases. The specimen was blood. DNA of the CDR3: TGTGCCAGCAGTTACTCAGGGGAGAGCAATCAGCCCCAGCATTTT. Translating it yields CASSYSGESNQPQHF.